Listed below are T cell receptor beta chains from one sample, sequenced in a study of shared clonotypes between healthy human individuals. TCRdb's table, derived via immunoSEQ multiplex PCR, lists solely in-frame clones and lacks some. This repertoire shows 2 million to 3 million clones, about 92% found once; its top ten account for around 0.14%. Input material: naive CD4+ T cells sorted from blood. The receptors were sampled from a man aged 18 to 29 in good health. The CDR3 runs from the conserved cysteine through the conserved F or W. D genes are given only for firm matches. Where a row states a size, it is once, few, many or the class of an expanded clone; other rows omit it.

D gene	clone size	J gene	V gene	CDR3 protein	CDR3 DNA
TRBD2	.	TRBJ2-5	TRBV29-1	CSVELLRGGRFGETQYF	TGCAGCGTTGAACTTCTTCGGGGGGGGAGGTTTGGAGAGACCCAGTACTTC
TRBD2	once	TRBJ2-7	TRBV6-1	CASSEASGGAGEQYF	TGTGCCAGCAGTGAAGCCAGCGGGGGGGCGGGCGAGCAGTACTTC
.	.	TRBJ2-5	TRBV29-1	CSVEPGPPRWGQYF	TGCAGCGTTGAACCGGGACCCCCCAGATGGGGCCAGTACTTC
TRBD1	.	TRBJ2-7	TRBV29-1	CSTRQGSDEQYF	TGCAGCACCAGACAGGGGAGCGACGAGCAGTACTTC
.	.	TRBJ1-1	TRBV7-9	CASSPAVFEGTEAFF	TGTGCCAGCAGCCCGGCGGTCTTTGAGGGGACTGAAGCTTTCTTT
.	.	TRBJ1-1	TRBV5-8	CASSEVVEAFF	TGTGCCAGCAGCGAGGTGGTAGAAGCTTTCTTT
TRBD2	once	TRBJ2-3	TRBV5-1	CASSLGRAPDTQYF	TGCGCCAGCAGCCTCGGGAGGGCGCCAGATACGCAGTATTTT
TRBD2	.	TRBJ2-7	TRBV23-1	CASSRRGTSGRAYEQYF	TGCGCCAGCAGTCGACGAGGGACTAGCGGGAGGGCCTACGAGCAGTACTTC
.	.	TRBJ1-1	TRBV25-1	CASSSPPGSAFF	TGTGCCAGCAGTAGTCCACCCGGGTCGGCTTTCTTT
TRBD2	.	TRBJ2-2	TRBV5-1	CASSGGLAGNTGELFF	TGCGCCAGCAGCGGGGGACTAGCGGGGAACACCGGGGAGCTGTTTTTT
.	.	TRBJ2-5	TRBV30	CAWDRELSKTQYF	TGTGCCTGGGATCGGGAACTTTCGAAGACCCAGTACTTC
.	.	TRBJ1-5	TRBV6-5	CASSYRENQPQHF	TGTGCCAGCAGTTACCGTGAGAATCAGCCCCAGCATTTT
.	.	TRBJ1-4	TRBV7-8	CASSVRGPTNEKLFF	TGTGCCAGCAGCGTAAGGGGACCAACTAATGAAAAACTGTTTTTT
.	.	TRBJ2-1	TRBV7-3	CASSPDGGQKSRNEQFF	TGTGCCAGCAGCCCCGATGGGGGCCAGAAGTCGAGGAATGAGCAGTTCTTC
.	once	TRBJ2-2	TRBV4-1	CASSQGQGGNTGELFF	TGCGCCAGCAGCCAAGGGCAGGGGGGGAACACCGGGGAGCTGTTTTTT
.	.	TRBJ1-1	TRBV15	CATSRSALALGAFF	TGTGCCACCAGCAGGTCCGCATTGGCTCTGGGGGCTTTCTTT
.	.	TRBJ1-2	TRBV4-3	CASSVQVVNYGYTF	TGCGCCAGCAGCGTACAGGTTGTTAACTATGGCTACACCTTC
.	.	TRBJ2-5	TRBV19	CASNNRPEETQYF	TGTGCCAGTAATAACAGACCCGAAGAGACCCAGTACTTC
.	.	TRBJ1-6	TRBV5-6	CASSLGGVNFSPLHF	TGTGCCAGCAGCTTGGGCGGGGTCAATTTTTCACCCCTCCACTTT
.	.	TRBJ2-1	TRBV18	CASSPQNSYNEQFF	TGTGCCAGCTCACCACAAAACAGCTACAATGAGCAGTTCTTC
.	.	TRBJ1-1	TRBV29-1	CSAEFREFGTEAFF	TGCAGCGCTGAGTTCCGGGAGTTCGGTACTGAAGCTTTCTTT
TRBD2	.	TRBJ2-7	TRBV5-6	CASSLGGTYEQYF	TGTGCCAGCAGCCTGGGGGGGACCTACGAGCAGTACTTC
TRBD2	.	TRBJ2-3	TRBV18	CASSFQLAALTDTQYF	TGTGCCAGCTCATTTCAACTAGCGGCTCTCACAGATACGCAGTATTTT
.	.	TRBJ2-2	TRBV29-1	CSVGILENGGELFF	TGCAGCGTTGGGATTTTGGAAAACGGCGGGGAGCTGTTTTTT
TRBD2	once	TRBJ2-6	TRBV6-6	CASSWGGVSGANVLTF	TGTGCCAGCAGTTGGGGAGGGGTCTCTGGGGCCAACGTCCTGACTTTC
.	.	TRBJ2-7	TRBV7-9	CASRRGRSSYEQYF	TGTGCCAGCAGGAGAGGGAGAAGCTCCTACGAGCAGTACTTC